The clone carrying this T cell receptor beta chain has just a few counts. Antigen specificity is unknown. Expressed TCRB transcripts got sequenced, as all isolated RNA was reverse transcribed. The method was immunoSEQ multiplex PCR; TCRdb's version includes in-frame clones alone and lacks a portion of them. Among 300,000 to 350,000 clones, 13% were seen once, and the ten largest hold 0.015%. The data were obtained in a study of beta chain features in type 1 diabetes. Regarding the study as a whole: For Type 1 diabetes patients, all four CD4+ subsets carried TCRB CDR3s that were moderately but significantly shorter. Among type 1 diabetes patients, VDJ junctions had fewer insertions and more deletions.

A single heparinised blood sample, averaging about 120 mL, was obtained per donor. Central memory, naive, regulatory and stem cell-like memory CD4+ cells were sorted by CD45RO/CCR7/CD25/CD127/CD95/CD27. Purity (above 95%) was reached by all sorted populations. The sample consisted of naive CD4+ T cells from blood. The sequence derives from a young woman with type 1 diabetes.

CDR3 coding DNA: TGTGCCTGGGCTGGACTCTATAAAGCAGATACGCAGTATTTT. Amino acid sequence: CAWAGLYKADTQYF. The chain is built from TRBV30 and TRBJ2-3; the D gene is possibly TRBD2 (5 bases). The ends were cut back, 5 bases at V and 4 bases at J, with 16 bases in the middle. Germline loops: CDR1 GTSNPN, CDR2 SVGIG (reference sequence). CDR3 length equals 14 residues.